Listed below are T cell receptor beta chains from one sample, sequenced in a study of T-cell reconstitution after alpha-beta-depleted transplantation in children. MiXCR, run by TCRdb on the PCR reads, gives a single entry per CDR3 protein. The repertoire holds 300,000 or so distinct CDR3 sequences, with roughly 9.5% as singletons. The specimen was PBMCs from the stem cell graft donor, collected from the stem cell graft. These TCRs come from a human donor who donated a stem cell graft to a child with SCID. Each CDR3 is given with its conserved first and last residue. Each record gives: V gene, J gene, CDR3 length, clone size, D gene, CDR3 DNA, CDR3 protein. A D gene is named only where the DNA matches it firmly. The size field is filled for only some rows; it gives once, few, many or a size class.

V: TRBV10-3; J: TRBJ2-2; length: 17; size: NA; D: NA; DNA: TGTGCCACCGGAGGGACACCGAATAATGTGATTGTTGGGGAGCTGTTTTTT; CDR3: CATGGTPNNVIVGELFF
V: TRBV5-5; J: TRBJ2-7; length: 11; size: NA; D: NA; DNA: TGTGCCAGCAGCGAAAAGAATGAGCAGTACTTC; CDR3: CASSEKNEQYF
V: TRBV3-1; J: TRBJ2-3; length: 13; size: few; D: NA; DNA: TGTGCCAGCAGCCAATTTTCCACAGATACGCAGTATTTT; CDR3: CASSQFSTDTQYF
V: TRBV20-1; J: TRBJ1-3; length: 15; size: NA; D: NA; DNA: TGCAGTGCTAGCCCCTGGGGGTCCTCTGGAAACACCATATATTTT; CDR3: CSASPWGSSGNTIYF
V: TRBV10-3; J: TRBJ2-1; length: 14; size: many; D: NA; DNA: TGTGCCTCGGGGAGGGGGGGCCCAAACAATGAGCAGTTCTTC; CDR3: CASGRGGPNNEQFF
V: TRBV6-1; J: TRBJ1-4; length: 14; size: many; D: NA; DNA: TGTGCCAGCAGCCGGCGGGGATACGGCGAAAAACTGTTTTTT; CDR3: CASSRRGYGEKLFF
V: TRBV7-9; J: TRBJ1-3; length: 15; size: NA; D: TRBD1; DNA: TGTGCCAGCAGCTTAGCGACAGGGTTGAGAAACACCATATATTTT; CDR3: CASSLATGLRNTIYF
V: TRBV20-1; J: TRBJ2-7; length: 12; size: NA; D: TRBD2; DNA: TGCAGTGCTAGGGGAGGGGCTCTCGAGCAGTACTTC; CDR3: CSARGGALEQYF
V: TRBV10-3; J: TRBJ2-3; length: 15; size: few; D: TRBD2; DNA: TGTGCCACCTCTAGCGGGGGGGTGAGCACAGATACGCAGTATTTT; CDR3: CATSSGGVSTDTQYF
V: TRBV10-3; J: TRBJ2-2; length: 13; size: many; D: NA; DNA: TGTGCCATCAGGAGCGGGAACACCGGGGAGCTGTTTTTT; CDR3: CAIRSGNTGELFF
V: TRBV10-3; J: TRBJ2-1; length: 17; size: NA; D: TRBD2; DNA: TGTGCCATCAGTGAGGGACTAGCGGGGGGCCTCTACAATGAGCAGTTCTTC; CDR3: CAISEGLAGGLYNEQFF
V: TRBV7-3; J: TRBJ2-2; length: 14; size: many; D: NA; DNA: TGTGCCAGCAGCTTACAAGGCTTGGGAGGGGAGCTGTTTTTT; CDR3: CASSLQGLGGELFF
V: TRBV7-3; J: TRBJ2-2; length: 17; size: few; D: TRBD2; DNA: TGTGCCAGCAGCCCACTAGCGGGGGCCTCGTACACCGGGGAGCTGTTTTTT; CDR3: CASSPLAGASYTGELFF
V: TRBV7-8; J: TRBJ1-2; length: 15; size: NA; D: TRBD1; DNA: TGTGCCAGCAGCTTAGACAGGGGGCGCAGCTATGGCTACACCTTC; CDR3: CASSLDRGRSYGYTF
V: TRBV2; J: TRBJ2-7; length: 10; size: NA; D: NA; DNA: TGTGCCAGCAGTGAGGGAGAGCAGTACTTC; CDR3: CASSEGEQYF
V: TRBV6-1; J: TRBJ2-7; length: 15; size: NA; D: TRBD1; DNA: TGTGCCAGCAGTGCCGGGACAGGGGGAGGCTACGAGCAGTACTTC; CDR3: CASSAGTGGGYEQYF
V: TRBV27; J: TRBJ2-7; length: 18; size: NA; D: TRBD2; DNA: TGTGCCAGCAGTTTCCTTGGGACTAGCGGGGGAGACTCCTACGAGCAGTACTTC; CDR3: CASSFLGTSGGDSYEQYF
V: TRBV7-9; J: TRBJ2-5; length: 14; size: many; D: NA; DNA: TGTGCCAGCAGCCACACCTCTGACGGTGAGACCCAGTACTTC; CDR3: CASSHTSDGETQYF
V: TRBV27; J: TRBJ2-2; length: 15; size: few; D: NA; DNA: TGTGCCAGCAGTCCCCGATGGGGGTCCACCGGGGAGCTGTTTTTT; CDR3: CASSPRWGSTGELFF
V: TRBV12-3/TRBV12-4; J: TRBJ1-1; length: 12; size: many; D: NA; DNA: TGTGCCAGCACCCTTGTACGGGGAGGAGCTTTCTTT; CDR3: CASTLVRGGAFF
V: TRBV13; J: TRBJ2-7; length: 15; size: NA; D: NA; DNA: TGTGCCAGCAGCTGGACACGAGAAAGCTCCTACGAGCAGTACTTC; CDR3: CASSWTRESSYEQYF
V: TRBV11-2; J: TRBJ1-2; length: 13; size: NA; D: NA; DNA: TGTGCCAGCAGCCCCGTCTTGGGCTATGGCTACACCTTC; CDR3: CASSPVLGYGYTF
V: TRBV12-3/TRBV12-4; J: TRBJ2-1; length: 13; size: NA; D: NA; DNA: TGTGCCAGCAGTTTGGCCCAGATCAATGAGCAGTTCTTC; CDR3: CASSLAQINEQFF
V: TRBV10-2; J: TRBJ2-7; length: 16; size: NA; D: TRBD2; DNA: TGCGCCAGCGGCCGGACTAGCGGGGGGCAAATCTACGAGCAGTACTTC; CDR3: CASGRTSGGQIYEQYF
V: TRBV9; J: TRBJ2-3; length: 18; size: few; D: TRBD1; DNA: TGTGCCAGCAGCGCCCCAAGACAGGGGGTGACCAGCACAGATACGCAGTATTTT; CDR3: CASSAPRQGVTSTDTQYF
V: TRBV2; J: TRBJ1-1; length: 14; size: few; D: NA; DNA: TGTGCCAGCAGTGAAAACCCACCAAATGCTGAAGCTTTCTTT; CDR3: CASSENPPNAEAFF
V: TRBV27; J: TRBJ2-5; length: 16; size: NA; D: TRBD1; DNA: TGTGCCAGCAGTTCCAACCGGGACAGTATACAAGAGACCCAGTACTTC; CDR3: CASSSNRDSIQETQYF
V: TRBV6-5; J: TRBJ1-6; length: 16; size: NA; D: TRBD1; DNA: TGTGCCAGCAGTTACGGAGGGACAGGTTATAATTCACCCCTCCACTTT; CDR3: CASSYGGTGYNSPLHF
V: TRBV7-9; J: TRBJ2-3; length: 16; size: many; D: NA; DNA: TGTGCCAGCAGCTTCGACAACCCTAAAGCCACAGATACGCAGTATTTT; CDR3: CASSFDNPKATDTQYF
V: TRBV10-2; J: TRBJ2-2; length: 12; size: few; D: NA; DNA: TGCGCCAGCGAGGACATCACCGGGGAGCTGTTTTTT; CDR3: CASEDITGELFF
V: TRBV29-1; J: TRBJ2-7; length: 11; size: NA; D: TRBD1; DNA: TGCAGCGCTTGGACAGGGCACGAGCAGTACTTC; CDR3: CSAWTGHEQYF
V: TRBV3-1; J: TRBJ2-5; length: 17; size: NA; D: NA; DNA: TGTGCCACCTCCCCCACCACCGGGCGGATAATCCAAGAGACCCAGTACTTC; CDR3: CATSPTTGRIIQETQYF
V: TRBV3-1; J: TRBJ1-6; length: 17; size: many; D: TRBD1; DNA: TGTGCCAGCAGCCAAAGACCCCGGGACAGGGAAAATTCACCCCTCCACTTT; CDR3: CASSQRPRDRENSPLHF
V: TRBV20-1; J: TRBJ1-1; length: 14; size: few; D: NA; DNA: TGCAGTGCCTTCCCGGACAGCCCTGCCACTGAAGCTTTCTTT; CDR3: CSAFPDSPATEAFF
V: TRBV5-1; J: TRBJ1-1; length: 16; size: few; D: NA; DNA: TGCGCCAGCAGCCCCCCGGGACCTTCACGGAACACTGAAGCTTTCTTT; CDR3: CASSPPGPSRNTEAFF
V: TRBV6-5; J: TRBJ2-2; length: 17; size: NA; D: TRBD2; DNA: TGTGCCAGCAGTTACGCTTACCCCCGGGGGGACACCGGGGAGCTGTTTTTT; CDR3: CASSYAYPRGDTGELFF
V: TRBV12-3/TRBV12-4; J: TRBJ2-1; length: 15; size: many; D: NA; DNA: TGTGCCAGCAGTTTACGAGCGGGTCCCCACAATGAGCAGTTCTTC; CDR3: CASSLRAGPHNEQFF
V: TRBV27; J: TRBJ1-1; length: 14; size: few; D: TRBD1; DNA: TGTGCCAGCAGTCAGACAGGGAACGACCTTGAAGCTTTCTTT; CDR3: CASSQTGNDLEAFF
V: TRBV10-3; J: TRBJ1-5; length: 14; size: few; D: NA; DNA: TGTGCCACCTCCAAGGGGGGGGAGAATCAGCCCCAGCATTTT; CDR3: CATSKGGENQPQHF
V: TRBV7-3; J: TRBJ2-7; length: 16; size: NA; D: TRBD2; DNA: TGTGCCAGCAGCATTACGGGGCTAGCGGACTCCTACGAGCAGTACTTC; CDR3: CASSITGLADSYEQYF
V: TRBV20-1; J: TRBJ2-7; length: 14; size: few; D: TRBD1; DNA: TGCAGTGCTACCTCCGGACAGGGTACCTACGAGCAGTACTTC; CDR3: CSATSGQGTYEQYF
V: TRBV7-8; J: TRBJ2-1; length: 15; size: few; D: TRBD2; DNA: TGTGCCAGCAGCTGGGAGCGGGGCTCCTACAATGAGCAGTTCTTC; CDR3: CASSWERGSYNEQFF
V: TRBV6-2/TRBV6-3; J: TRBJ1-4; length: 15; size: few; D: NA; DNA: TGTGCCAGCAGTTACGTTCCGGCAACTAATGAAAAACTGTTTTTT; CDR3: CASSYVPATNEKLFF
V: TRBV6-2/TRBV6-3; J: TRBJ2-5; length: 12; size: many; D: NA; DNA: TGTGCCAGCAGCCTACCCGGGGAGACCCAGTACTTC; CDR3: CASSLPGETQYF
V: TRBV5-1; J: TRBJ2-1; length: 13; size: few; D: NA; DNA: TGCGCCAGCAGCTTGGTGGCCGGATTCGAGCAGTTCTTC; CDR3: CASSLVAGFEQFF